The clone carrying this TCR beta chain occurred a few times. This sample is drawn from a study of identical twins. MiXCR, run by TCRdb on the 5' RACE reads, gives a single entry per CDR3 protein. The sample records some 690,000 distinct CDR3 sequences, roughly 20% being singletons. CDR3 length: 13 amino acids. Germline trimming cut 6 bases from V and 8 bases from J; bases unmatched to any gene: 12. Looked up from germline, CDR1 is SQVTM and CDR2 is ANQGSEA. These sequences were also reported in another study, on T cells expressing NK-cell markers. According to that study: Sequencing of TCR beta repertoires drew on sorted CD3+CD56+NKG2C+, CD3+CD56+NKG2C- and CD3+CD56-NKG2C+ T cells. Sorting was restricted to alpha-beta TCR T cells by an anti-gamma-delta TCR antibody in several experiments.

The sample was PBMCs. The TCR originated in a young woman in good health. The chain has TRBV29-1 and TRBJ1-1, with 7 bases that match TRBD1. This CDR3 reads CSVLPTGLGEAFF. As DNA, the CDR3 is TGCAGCGTGTTACCGACAGGGCTTGGAGAAGCTTTCTTT. Together with reference TRBV29-1 and TRBJ1-1, the CDR3 gives the full variable domain: SAVISQKPSRDICQRGTSLTIQCQVDSQVTMMFWYRQQPGQSLTLIATANQGSEATYESGFVIDKFPISRPNLTFSTLTVSNMSPEDSSIYLCSVLPTGLGEAFFGQGTRLTVV.